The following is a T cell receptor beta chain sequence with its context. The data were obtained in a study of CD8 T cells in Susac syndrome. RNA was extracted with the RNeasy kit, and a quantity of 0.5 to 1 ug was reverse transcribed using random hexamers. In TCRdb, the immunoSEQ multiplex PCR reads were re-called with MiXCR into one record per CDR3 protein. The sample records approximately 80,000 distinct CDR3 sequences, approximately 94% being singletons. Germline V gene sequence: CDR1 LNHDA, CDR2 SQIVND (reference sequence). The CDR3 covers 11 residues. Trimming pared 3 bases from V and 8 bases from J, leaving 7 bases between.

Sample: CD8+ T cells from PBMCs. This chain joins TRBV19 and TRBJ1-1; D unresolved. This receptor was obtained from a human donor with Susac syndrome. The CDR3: CASSIGREAFF. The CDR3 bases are TGTGCCAGTAGTATTGGCCGCGAAGCTTTCTTT.